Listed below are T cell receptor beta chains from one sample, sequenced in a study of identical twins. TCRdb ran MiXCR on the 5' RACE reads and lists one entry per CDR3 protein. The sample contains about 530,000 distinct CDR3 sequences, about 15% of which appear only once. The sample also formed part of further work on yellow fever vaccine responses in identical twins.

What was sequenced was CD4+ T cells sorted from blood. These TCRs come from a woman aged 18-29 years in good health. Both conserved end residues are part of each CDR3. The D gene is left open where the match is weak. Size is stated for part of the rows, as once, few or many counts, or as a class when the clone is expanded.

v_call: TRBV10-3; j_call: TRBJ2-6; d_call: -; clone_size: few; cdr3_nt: TGTGCCATCAGCCTACAGGGATTCGCCTCCTCTGGGGCCAACGTCCTGACTTTC; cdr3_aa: CAISLQGFASSGANVLTF
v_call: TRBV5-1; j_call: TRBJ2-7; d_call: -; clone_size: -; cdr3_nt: TGCGCCAGCAGCTCGTGGATTCAGTCCTACGAGCAGTACTTC; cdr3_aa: CASSSWIQSYEQYF
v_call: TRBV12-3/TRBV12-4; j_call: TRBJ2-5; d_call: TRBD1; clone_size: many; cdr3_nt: TGTGCCAGCAGTTCGGGACAGCAAGAGACCCAGTACTTC; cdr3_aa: CASSSGQQETQYF
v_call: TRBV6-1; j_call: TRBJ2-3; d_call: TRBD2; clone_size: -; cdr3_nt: TGTGCCAGCAGTCGAGTAGCGGGGCTCACAGATACGCAGTATTTT; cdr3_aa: CASSRVAGLTDTQYF
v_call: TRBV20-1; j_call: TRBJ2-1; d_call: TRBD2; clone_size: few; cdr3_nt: TGCAGTGCCAAACCCACTAGCGGGGGGGCGCGAGAGCAGTTCTTC; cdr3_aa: CSAKPTSGGAREQFF
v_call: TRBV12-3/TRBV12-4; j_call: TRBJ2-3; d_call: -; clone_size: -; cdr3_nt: TGTGCCAGCAGGGGGGTAGACCTCACAGATACGCAGTATTTT; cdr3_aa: CASRGVDLTDTQYF
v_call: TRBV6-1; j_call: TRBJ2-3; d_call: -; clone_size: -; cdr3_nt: TGTGCCAGCAGTGAAGTAGGGGGAACCCTGAGCACAGATACGCAGTATTTT; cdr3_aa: CASSEVGGTLSTDTQYF
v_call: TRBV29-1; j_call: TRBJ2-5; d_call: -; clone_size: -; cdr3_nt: TGCAGCGTTGAGGGAGTAGCGGCGGGAGAGACCCAGTACTTC; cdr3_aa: CSVEGVAAGETQYF
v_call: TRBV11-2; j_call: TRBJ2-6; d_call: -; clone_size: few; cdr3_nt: TGTGCCAGCAGCTTCCTCCCCTCTGGGGCCAACGTCCTGACTTTC; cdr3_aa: CASSFLPSGANVLTF
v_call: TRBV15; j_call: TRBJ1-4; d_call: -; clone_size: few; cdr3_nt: TGTGCCACCAGCAGAATTCTGGGGGTAGTGGATGAAAAACTGTTTTTT; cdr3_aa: CATSRILGVVDEKLFF
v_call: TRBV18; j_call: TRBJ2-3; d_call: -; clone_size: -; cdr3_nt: TGTGCCAGCTCACTTCAAGCCGGGGATTTGGGCACAGATACGCAGTATTTT; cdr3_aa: CASSLQAGDLGTDTQYF
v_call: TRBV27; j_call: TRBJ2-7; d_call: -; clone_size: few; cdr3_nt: TGTGCCAGCAGTTCCGGACTGGTTCCTTTCGAGCAGTACTTC; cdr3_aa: CASSSGLVPFEQYF
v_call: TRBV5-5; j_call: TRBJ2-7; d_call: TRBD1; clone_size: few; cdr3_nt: TGTGCCAGCAGCCGAACGGGACAGAGCTACGAGCAGTACTTC; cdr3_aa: CASSRTGQSYEQYF
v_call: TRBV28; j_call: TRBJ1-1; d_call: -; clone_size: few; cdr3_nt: TGTGCCAGCAGTTTGAAGACTTGGTTTGGGAACACTGAAGCTTTCTTT; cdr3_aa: CASSLKTWFGNTEAFF
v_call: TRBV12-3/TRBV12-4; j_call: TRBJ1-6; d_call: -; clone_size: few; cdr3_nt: TGTGCCAGCAGTTTCCAGACAGGCGGTCCCCTCCACTTT; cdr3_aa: CASSFQTGGPLHF
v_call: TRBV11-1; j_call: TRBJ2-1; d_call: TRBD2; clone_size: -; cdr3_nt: TGTGCCAGCAGGACAGGGCGGGAGGGGATCGCCTACAATGAGCAGTTCTTC; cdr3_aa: CASRTGREGIAYNEQFF
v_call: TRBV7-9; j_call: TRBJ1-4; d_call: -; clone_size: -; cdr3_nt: TGTGCCAGCAGCTTATTCGCAACTAATGAAAAACTGTTTTTT; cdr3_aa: CASSLFATNEKLFF
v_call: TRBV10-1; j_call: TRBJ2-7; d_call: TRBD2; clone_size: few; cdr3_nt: TGCGCCAGCAGTGAGTCGAAACTAGCGGGAGCGAGCTCCTACGAGCAGTACTTC; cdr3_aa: CASSESKLAGASSYEQYF
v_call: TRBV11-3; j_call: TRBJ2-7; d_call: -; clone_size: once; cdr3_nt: TGTGCCAGCAGCTTAGCTCTCCCTAGCTTCTCCTACGAGCAGTACTTC; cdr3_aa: CASSLALPSFSYEQYF
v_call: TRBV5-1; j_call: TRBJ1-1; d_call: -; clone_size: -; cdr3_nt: TGCGCCAGCAGCTTAGGGCAATTATATTCTGAAGCTTTCTTT; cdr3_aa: CASSLGQLYSEAFF
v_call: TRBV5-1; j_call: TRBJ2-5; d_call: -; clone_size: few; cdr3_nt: TGCGCCAGCAGCTTAGTGGCGGCGAACCAAGAGACCCAGTACTTC; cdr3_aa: CASSLVAANQETQYF
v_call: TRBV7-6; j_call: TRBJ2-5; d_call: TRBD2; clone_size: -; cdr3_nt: TGTGCCAGCAGCTTTGTAGCGGGGGAAGAGACCCAGTACTTC; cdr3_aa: CASSFVAGEETQYF
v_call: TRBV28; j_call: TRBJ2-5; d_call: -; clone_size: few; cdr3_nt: TGTGCCAGCAGCTCTACAGAAGAGACCCAGTACTTC; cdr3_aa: CASSSTEETQYF
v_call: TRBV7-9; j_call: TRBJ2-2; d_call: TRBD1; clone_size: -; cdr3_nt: TGTGCCAGCAGCCTCCGACAGGGGGTAGGGGAGCTGTTTTTT; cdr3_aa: CASSLRQGVGELFF
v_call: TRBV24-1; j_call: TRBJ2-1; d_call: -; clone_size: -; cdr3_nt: TGTGCCACCAGTGACCCAGGGTGGGACAATGAGCAGTTCTTC; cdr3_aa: CATSDPGWDNEQFF
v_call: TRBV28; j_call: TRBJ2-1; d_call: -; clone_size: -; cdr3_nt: TGTGCCAGCAGTTTAAAGCGGAGTCCCTTATATGAGCAGTTCTTC; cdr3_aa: CASSLKRSPLYEQFF
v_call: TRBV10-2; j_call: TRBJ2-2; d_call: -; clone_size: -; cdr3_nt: TGCGCCAGCGTGGTGGGCCAGTCGAACACCGGGGAGCTGTTTTTT; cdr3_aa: CASVVGQSNTGELFF
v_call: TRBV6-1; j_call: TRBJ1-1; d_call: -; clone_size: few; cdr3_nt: TGTGCCAGCATGAGGGGCTCGAACACTGAAGCTTTCTTT; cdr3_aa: CASMRGSNTEAFF
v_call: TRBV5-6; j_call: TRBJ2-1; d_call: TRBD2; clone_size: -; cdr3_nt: TGTGCCAGCAGCGCCGGGACTAGCATGGAGGAGTTCTTC; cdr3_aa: CASSAGTSMEEFF